This entry describes one T cell receptor beta chain. Antigen: not known. This specimen belongs to a study of cytomegalovirus exposure and HLA in healthy donors. Study observations and caveats: Researchers reportedly found TCR beta sequences accurately predicted most subjects' HLA-A and HLA-B alleles. After further analysis at a later stage, roughly 16,000 TCR beta sequences were associated with HLA alleles at 0.05 false discovery rate. TCR beta chain V- and J-gene trimming was linked, in a later analysis, to a missense variant in DCLRE1C.

The PCR made use of 60 Vbeta and 13 Jbeta primers. Here immunoSEQ multiplex PCR was the method, and the copy in TCRdb shows in-frame clones only, minus some. The sample contains roughly 200,000 clones, around 88% of which appear only once. The CDR3 covers 15 residues. The V and J ends lost 3 bases and 3 bases respectively, with 13 bases between them. Germline CDR1 MNHNS, CDR2 SASEGT. Source material: PBMCs. The rearrangement links TRBV6-1 to TRBJ2-3; TRBD2 might be the D (5 bases). The TCR comes from a young woman in good health and CMV-seronegative. The CDR3 DNA is TGTGCCAGCAGTGACGGACTCCGTCAGACAGATACGCAGTATTTT. Translated: CASSDGLRQTDTQYF.